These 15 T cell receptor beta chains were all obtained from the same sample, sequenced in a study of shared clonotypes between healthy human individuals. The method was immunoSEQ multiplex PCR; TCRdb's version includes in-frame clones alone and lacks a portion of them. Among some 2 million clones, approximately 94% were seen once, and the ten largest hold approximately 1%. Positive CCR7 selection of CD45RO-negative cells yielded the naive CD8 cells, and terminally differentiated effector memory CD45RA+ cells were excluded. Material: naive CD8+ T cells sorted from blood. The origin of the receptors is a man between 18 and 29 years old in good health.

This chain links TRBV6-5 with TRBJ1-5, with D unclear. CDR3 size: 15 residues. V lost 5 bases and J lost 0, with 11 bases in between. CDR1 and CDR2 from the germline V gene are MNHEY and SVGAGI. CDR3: CASSPDGYSNQPQHF. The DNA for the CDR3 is TGTGCCAGCAGTCCCGACGGATATAGCAATCAGCCCCAGCATTTT.

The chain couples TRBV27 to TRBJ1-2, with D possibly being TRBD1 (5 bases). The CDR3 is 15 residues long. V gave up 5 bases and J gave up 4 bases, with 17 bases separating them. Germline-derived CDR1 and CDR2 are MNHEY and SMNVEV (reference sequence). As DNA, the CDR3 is TGTGCCAGCAGTGGGCAGGGAGAACTTACCTATGGCTACACCTTC. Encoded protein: CASSGQGELTYGYTF.

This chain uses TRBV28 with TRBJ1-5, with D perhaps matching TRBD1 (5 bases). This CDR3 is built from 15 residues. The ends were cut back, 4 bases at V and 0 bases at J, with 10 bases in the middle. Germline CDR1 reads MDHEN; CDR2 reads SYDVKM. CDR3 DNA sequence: TGTGCCAGCAGTTCCGACAGAAATAGCAATCAGCCCCAGCATTTT. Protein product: CASSSDRNSNQPQHF. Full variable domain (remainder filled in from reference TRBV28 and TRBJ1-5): DVKVTQSSRYLVKRTGEKVFLECVQDMDHENMFWYRQDPGLGLRLIYFSYDVKMKEKGDIPEGYSVSREKKERFSLILESASTNQTSMYLCASSSDRNSNQPQHFGDGTRLSIL.

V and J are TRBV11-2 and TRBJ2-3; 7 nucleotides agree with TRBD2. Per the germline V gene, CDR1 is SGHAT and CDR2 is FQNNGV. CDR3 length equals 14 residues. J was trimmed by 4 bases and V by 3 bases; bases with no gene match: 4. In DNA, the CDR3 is TGTGCCAGCAGCTTTTGGAGCGGGGCAGATACGCAGTATTTT. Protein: CASSFWSGADTQYF.

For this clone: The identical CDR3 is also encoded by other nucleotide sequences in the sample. CDR3 coding DNA: TGTGCCAGCAGCTTAGGCCCGCAAGAGACCCAGTACTTC. Translation: CASSLGPQETQYF. The chain carries TRBV7-8 and TRBJ2-5; D gene ambiguous. V was shortened by 1 base and J by 2 bases, with 5 bases between the two germline ends. This CDR3 has 13 amino acids. CDR1 and CDR2 (germline): SGHVS, FQNEAQ.

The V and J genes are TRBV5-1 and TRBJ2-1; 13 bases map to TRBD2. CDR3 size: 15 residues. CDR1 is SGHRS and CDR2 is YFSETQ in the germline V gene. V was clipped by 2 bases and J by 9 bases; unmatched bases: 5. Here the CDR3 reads CASSLGLAGALEQFF. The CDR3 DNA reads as TGCGCCAGCAGCTTAGGACTAGCGGGAGCACTTGAGCAGTTCTTC.

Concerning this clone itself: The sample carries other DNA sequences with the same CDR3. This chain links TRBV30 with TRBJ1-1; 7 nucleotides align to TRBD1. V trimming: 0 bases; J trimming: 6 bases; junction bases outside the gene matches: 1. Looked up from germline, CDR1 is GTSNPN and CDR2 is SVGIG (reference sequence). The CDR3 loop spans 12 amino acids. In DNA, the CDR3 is TGTGCCTGGAGTGTAACAGGGGCTGAAGCTTTCTTT. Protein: CAWSVTGAEAFF.

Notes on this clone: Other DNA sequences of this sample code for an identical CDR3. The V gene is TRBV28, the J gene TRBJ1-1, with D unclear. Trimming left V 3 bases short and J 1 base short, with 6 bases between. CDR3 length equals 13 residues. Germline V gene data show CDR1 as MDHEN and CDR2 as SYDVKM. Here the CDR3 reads CASSFGQNTEAFF. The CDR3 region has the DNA TGTGCCAGCAGTTTTGGGCAGAACACTGAAGCTTTCTTT.

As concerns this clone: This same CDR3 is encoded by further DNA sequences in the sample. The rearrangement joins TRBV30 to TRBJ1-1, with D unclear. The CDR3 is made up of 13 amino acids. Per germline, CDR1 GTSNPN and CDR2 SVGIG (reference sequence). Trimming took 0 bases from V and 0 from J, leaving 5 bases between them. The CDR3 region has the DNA TGTGCCTGGAGTGTAGCTATGAACACTGAAGCTTTCTTT. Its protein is CAWSVAMNTEAFF. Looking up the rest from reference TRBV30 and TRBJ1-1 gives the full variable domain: SQTIHQWPATLVQPVGSPLSLECTVEGTSNPNLYWYRQAAGRGLQLLFYSVGIGQISSEVPQNLSASRPQDRQFILSSKKLLLSDSGFYLCAWSVAMNTEAFFGQGTRLTVV.

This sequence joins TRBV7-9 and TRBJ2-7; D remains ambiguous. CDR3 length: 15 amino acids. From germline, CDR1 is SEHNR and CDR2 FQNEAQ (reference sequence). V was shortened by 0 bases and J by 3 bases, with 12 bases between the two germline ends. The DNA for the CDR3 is TGTGCCAGCAGCTTAGCTCGAGGACGTAACTACGAGCAGTACTTC. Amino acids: CASSLARGRNYEQYF. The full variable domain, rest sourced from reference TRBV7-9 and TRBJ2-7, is DTGVSQNPRHKITKRGQNVTFRCDPISEHNRLYWYRQTLGQGPEFLTYFQNEAQLEKSRLLSDRFSAERPKGSFSTLEIQRTEQGDSAMYLCASSLARGRNYEQYFGPGTRLTVT.

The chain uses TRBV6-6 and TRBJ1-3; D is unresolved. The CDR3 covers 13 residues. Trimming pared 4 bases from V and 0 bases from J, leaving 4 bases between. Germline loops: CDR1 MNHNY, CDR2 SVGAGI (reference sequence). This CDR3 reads CASSWDSGNTIYF. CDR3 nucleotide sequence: TGTGCCAGCAGTTGGGACTCTGGAAACACCATATATTTT.

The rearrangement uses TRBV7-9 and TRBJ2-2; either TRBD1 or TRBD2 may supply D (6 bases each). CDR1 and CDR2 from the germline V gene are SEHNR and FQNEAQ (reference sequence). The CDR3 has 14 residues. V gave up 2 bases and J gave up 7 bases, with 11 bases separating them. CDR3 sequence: CASSLTGRHGELFF. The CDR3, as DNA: TGTGCCAGCAGCTTAACAGGGAGGCACGGGGAGCTGTTTTTT.

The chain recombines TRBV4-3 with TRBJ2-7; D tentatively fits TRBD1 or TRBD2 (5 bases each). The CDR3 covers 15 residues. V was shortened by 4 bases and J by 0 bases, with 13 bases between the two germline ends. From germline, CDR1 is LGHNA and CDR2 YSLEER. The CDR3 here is CASSLGTASSYEQYF. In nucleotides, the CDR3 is TGCGCCAGCAGCCTCGGGACGGCGAGCTCCTACGAGCAGTACTTC.

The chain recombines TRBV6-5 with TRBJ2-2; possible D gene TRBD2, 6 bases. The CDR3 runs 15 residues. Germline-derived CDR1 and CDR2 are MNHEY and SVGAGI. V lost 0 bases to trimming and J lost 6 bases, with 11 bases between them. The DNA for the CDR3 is TGTGCCAGCAGTTACTCGAAACTAGCTGCCGGGGAGCTGTTTTTT. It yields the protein CASSYSKLAAGELFF.

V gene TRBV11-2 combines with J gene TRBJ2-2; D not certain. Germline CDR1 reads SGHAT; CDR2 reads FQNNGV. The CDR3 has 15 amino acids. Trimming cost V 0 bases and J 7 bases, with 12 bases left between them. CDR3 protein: CASSLELTIDGELFF. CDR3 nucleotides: TGTGCCAGCAGCTTAGAACTAACAATCGACGGGGAGCTGTTTTTT.